These T cell receptor beta chains were read from a single sample in a study of PD-L1 blockade in urothelial cancer. Sequencing was performed with immunoSEQ multiplex PCR; in TCRdb, only in-frame clones are kept and a portion is missing. Among tens of thousands of clones listed, approximately 90% were seen once. Sequenced material: PBMCs, taken around atezolizumab (anti-PD-L1) treatment. The receptors were gathered from an elderly woman with urothelial cancer. CDR3s include the opening cysteine and the closing phenylalanine or tryptophan. The D gene is left open where the match is weak. Some rows have no size entry. The others give once, few or many, or a class for an expanded clone.

DNA,CDR3,V,size,D,J
TGTGCCAGCAGCCGAAGGGGGGGACTAAGGAACAATGAGCAGTTCTTC,CASSRRGGLRNNEQFF,TRBV14,-,-,TRBJ2-1
TGTGCCAGCAGTTTATTCTTAGCGGGAGGGCCTACAGGTGAGCAGTACTTC,CASSLFLAGGPTGEQYF,TRBV27,-,TRBD2,TRBJ2-7
TGTGCCAGCAGTGCAGGGGGCGCGGGTCAGCCCCAGCATTTT,CASSAGGAGQPQHF,TRBV2,few,TRBD1,TRBJ1-5
TGTGCCAGCACGACCGGGACAGGGGCCCAGTATGGCTACACCTTC,CASTTGTGAQYGYTF,TRBV5-6,-,TRBD1,TRBJ1-2
TGTGCCAGCAGAACCCTGGACAGGGACTATGGCTACACCTTC,CASRTLDRDYGYTF,TRBV6-5,-,TRBD1,TRBJ1-2
TGCGCCAGCAGCCGGAGACAGGGCCCCGATGAGCAGTTCTTC,CASSRRQGPDEQFF,TRBV5-1,-,TRBD1,TRBJ2-1
TGTGCCAGCAGCCCGCCAGGACAGGTAGCTGGAAACACCATATATTTT,CASSPPGQVAGNTIYF,TRBV7-2,once,TRBD1,TRBJ1-3
TGTGCCAGCTTCCCCGGGACAGCTGGTCAGCCCCAGCATTTT,CASFPGTAGQPQHF,TRBV28,-,TRBD1,TRBJ1-5
TGTGCCAGCAGCTTGCCTTCCTACAATGAGCAGTTCTTC,CASSLPSYNEQFF,TRBV5-4,-,-,TRBJ2-1
TGTGCCAGCAGCCCCTGGGGACAGCAGAAAAACATTCAGTACTTC,CASSPWGQQKNIQYF,TRBV5-8,-,TRBD1,TRBJ2-4
TGTGCCAGCAGTCAGACAGGGCCGGGCACTGAAGCTTTCTTT,CASSQTGPGTEAFF,TRBV6-5,-,TRBD1,TRBJ1-1
TGTGCCAGCAGCCCAGGTCACGCCGGTGAGACCCAGTACTTC,CASSPGHAGETQYF,TRBV7-9,few,-,TRBJ2-5
TGTGCCAGCACCAGGGCCAACTCGGGCCACTATGGCTACACCTTC,CASTRANSGHYGYTF,TRBV2,-,-,TRBJ1-2
TGTGCCAGCAGCTTAGGTTTAGGGACAGGAGCGAACACCGGGGAGCTGTTTTTT,CASSLGLGTGANTGELFF,TRBV11-3,-,TRBD1,TRBJ2-2
TGTGCCAGCAGTCCGGACAGGGGGAATCAGCCCCAGCATTTT,CASSPDRGNQPQHF,TRBV6-5,-,TRBD1,TRBJ1-5
TGTGCCAGCAGTGCCGGAGCTAACTATGGCTACACCTTC,CASSAGANYGYTF,TRBV2,-,-,TRBJ1-2
TGTGCCAGTAGTCCAAGACCGGGACTAGCGGGGTACAATGAGCAGTTCTTC,CASSPRPGLAGYNEQFF,TRBV19,-,TRBD2,TRBJ2-1
TGTGCCAGCAGGGCCACAGGGTCGAAGCCCCAGCATTTT,CASRATGSKPQHF,TRBV6-1,-,-,TRBJ1-5
TGTGCCAGCAGCCGACTAGCGGGAACAGATACGCAGTATTTT,CASSRLAGTDTQYF,TRBV7-3,-,TRBD2,TRBJ2-3
TGCAGCGGCGGGACTCCAGGCCATAACGAGCAGTACTTC,CSGGTPGHNEQYF,TRBV29-1,-,-,TRBJ2-7
TGTGCCAGCAGCTTAGATGGGACAGCTGGAAACACCATATATTTT,CASSLDGTAGNTIYF,TRBV7-8,-,TRBD1,TRBJ1-3
TGTGCCATCAGTGAGTCGGGTAGCCAGGGCGGATCCTACGAGCAGTACTTC,CAISESGSQGGSYEQYF,TRBV10-3,-,-,TRBJ2-7
TGTGCCAGCAGCCCCGGACTTTTGGAGACCCAGTACTTC,CASSPGLLETQYF,TRBV6-5,-,-,TRBJ2-5
TGCGCCAGCAGAGACAGGTCGAGCTCCTACAATGAGCAGTTCTTC,CASRDRSSSYNEQFF,TRBV10-2,-,-,TRBJ2-1
TGCAGCGCCCGGGACAGGGGGAGGCAAGAGACCCAGTACTTC,CSARDRGRQETQYF,TRBV29-1,-,TRBD1,TRBJ2-5
TGTGCCAGCAGTTTGTGGGGGGAAGCGGCAGATACGCAGTATTTT,CASSLWGEAADTQYF,TRBV27,once,-,TRBJ2-3
TGTGCCAGTAGTATCACAGGGGAAAAGCATGGCTACACCTTC,CASSITGEKHGYTF,TRBV19,-,TRBD1,TRBJ1-2
TGTGTAGCAGGGGGCATGAACACTGAAGCTTTCTTT,CVAGGMNTEAFF,TRBV21-1,-,-,TRBJ1-1
TGTGCCAGCAGTCTAGCCGGGTACTCCTACGAGCAGTACTTC,CASSLAGYSYEQYF,TRBV7-9,-,-,TRBJ2-7
TGTGCCAGCAGTCAACAGGGTTACGAGCAGTACTTC,CASSQQGYEQYF,TRBV6-6,-,-,TRBJ2-7
TGTGCCAGCAGTCCCCCTTTCCCGGGACAGATCTACGAGCAGTACTTC,CASSPPFPGQIYEQYF,TRBV14,-,TRBD1,TRBJ2-7
TGTGCCAGCAGTCCCGAGGTCAGCGGGAGAGGCGAGTTCTTC,CASSPEVSGRGEFF,TRBV27,-,TRBD2,TRBJ2-1
TGCGCCAGCAGCTTGGACCGGGACAGGGGGCAGAACATTCAGTACTTC,CASSLDRDRGQNIQYF,TRBV5-1,-,TRBD1,TRBJ2-4
TGTGCCAGCAGCCAAAGCGGGAGAGGGGCAGATACGCAGTATTTT,CASSQSGRGADTQYF,TRBV28,-,TRBD2,TRBJ2-3
TGCAGCGTTGATTATGGGGCGGAGACCCAGTACTTC,CSVDYGAETQYF,TRBV29-1,-,-,TRBJ2-5
TGTGCCAGCAGCTTAGGTGTACAGGGCAATGAGCAGTTCTTC,CASSLGVQGNEQFF,TRBV11-2,-,-,TRBJ2-1
TGTGCCAGTAGTCAGGACCGGGGCACTGAAGCTTTCTTT,CASSQDRGTEAFF,TRBV19,-,-,TRBJ1-1
TGTGCCAGCAGCTTAGATCGGAACACTGAAGCTTTCTTT,CASSLDRNTEAFF,TRBV7-9,-,-,TRBJ1-1
TGCGCCAGCAGCTTGGGCCAGGGTGCAAATCAGCCCCAGCATTTT,CASSLGQGANQPQHF,TRBV5-1,-,-,TRBJ1-5
TGTGCCAGCGGACTACAAGAGACCCAGTACTTC,CASGLQETQYF,TRBV2,few,-,TRBJ2-5
TGTGCCAGCAGCTTAGGTACAGAAGCTAGCAATCAGCCCCAGCATTTT,CASSLGTEASNQPQHF,TRBV7-6,once,-,TRBJ1-5
TGTGCCACCAGCAGAGATCGCGGGGGCTATGGCTACACCTTC,CATSRDRGGYGYTF,TRBV15,once,-,TRBJ1-2
TGTGCCAGTAGTCGCGTCCGTTCCTACGAGCAGTACTTC,CASSRVRSYEQYF,TRBV19,-,-,TRBJ2-7
TGTGCCAGCAGCGTCGGGACCGGGGAGCTGTTTTTT,CASSVGTGELFF,TRBV9,-,-,TRBJ2-2
TGTGCCAGCAGCTTTTGGGAGGGTGAAAAACTGTTTTTT,CASSFWEGEKLFF,TRBV5-5,-,-,TRBJ1-4
TGTGCCAGCTCACCGCGGAGACAGAGCACAGATACGCAGTATTTT,CASSPRRQSTDTQYF,TRBV18,-,-,TRBJ2-3
TGTGCCAGCAGCCCTCGAGGGCATAGGCAAGCGCAGTATTTT,CASSPRGHRQAQYF,TRBV6-5,-,-,TRBJ2-3
TGTGCCAGCAGTTTAAGTCTGACAGGACTTGGTTACGAGCAGTACTTC,CASSLSLTGLGYEQYF,TRBV27,once,-,TRBJ2-7
TGTGCCACCAGCAGTTGGGGGGCGGTCACCGGGACTAGCGGGAGGGGCTCCTACAATGAGCAGTTCTTC,CATSSWGAVTGTSGRGSYNEQFF,TRBV15,-,TRBD2,TRBJ2-1
TGCAGCGTTGACGAGGGAGGCACAGATACGCAGTATTTT,CSVDEGGTDTQYF,TRBV29-1,-,-,TRBJ2-3
TGTGTCTTTGGGGGGTCTCTTAGCAATGAGCAGTTCTTC,CVFGGSLSNEQFF,TRBV5-4,-,-,TRBJ2-1
TGTGCCAGCAGTTTATTAGGACAGGTGAACACTGAAGCTTTCTTT,CASSLLGQVNTEAFF,TRBV28,-,TRBD1,TRBJ1-1
TGTGCCAGCAGCCAAGATCTGGGTGACAGGGGTGAAAAACTGTTTTTT,CASSQDLGDRGEKLFF,TRBV4-2,few,TRBD1,TRBJ1-4